This TCR beta chain was retrieved from a study of molecular identifiers for immune sequencing clone quantification. Study conclusions and caveats: In cases of identical TCR molecules sharing a barcode, highly expanded clone sizes could be underestimated.

This clonotype came up many times. The antigen remains unidentified. With listed TCR primers and previously described methods, bulk TCR libraries were prepared. One entry per CDR3 protein results from TCRdb running MiXCR on the PCR reads. The sample carries 550,000 to 750,000 distinct CDR3 sequences, approximately 20% recorded once. Germline V gene data show CDR1 as SEHNR and CDR2 as FQNEAQ (reference sequence). Losses at the gene ends were 4 bases for V and 9 bases for J; bases not matched to a gene: 8. The CDR3 covers 15 residues. Sequenced material: naive CD8+ T cells from blood, with Jurkat cell RNA spiked in. Sample subset: FACS-sorted CD8+CD4-CCR7+CD45RA+ naive T cells. The chain joins TRBV7-9 to TRBJ1-6, with 8 nucleotides matching TRBD1. The TCR sequence derives from a human donor in good health. Some libraries in this study had Jurkat cell RNA spiked in. The CDR3 DNA is TGTGCCAGCAGCTCCCCGACAGGGGCCGGTTCACCCCTCCACTTT. This encodes CASSSPTGAGSPLHF.